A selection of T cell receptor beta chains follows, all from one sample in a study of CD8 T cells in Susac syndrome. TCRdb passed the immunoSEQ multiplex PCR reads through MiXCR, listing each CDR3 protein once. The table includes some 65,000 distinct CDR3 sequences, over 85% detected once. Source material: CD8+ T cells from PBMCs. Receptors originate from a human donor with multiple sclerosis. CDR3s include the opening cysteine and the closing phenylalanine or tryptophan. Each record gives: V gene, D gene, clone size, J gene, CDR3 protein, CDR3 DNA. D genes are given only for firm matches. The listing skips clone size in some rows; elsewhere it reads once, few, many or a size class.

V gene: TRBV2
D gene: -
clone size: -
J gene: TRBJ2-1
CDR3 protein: CASSAQDGTYNEQFF
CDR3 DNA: TGTGCCAGCAGTGCCCAGGACGGAACCTACAATGAGCAGTTCTTC

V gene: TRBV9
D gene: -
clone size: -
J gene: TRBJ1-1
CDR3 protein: CASSAHPSMNTEAFF
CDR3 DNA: TGTGCCAGCAGCGCACACCCCTCCATGAACACTGAAGCTTTCTTT

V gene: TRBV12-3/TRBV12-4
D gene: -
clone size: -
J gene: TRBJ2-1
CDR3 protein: CASSPGEWDEQFF
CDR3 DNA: TGTGCCAGCAGTCCTGGGGAGTGGGATGAGCAGTTCTTC

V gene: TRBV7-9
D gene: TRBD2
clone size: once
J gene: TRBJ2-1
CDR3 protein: CASSLTSGSTSYNEQFF
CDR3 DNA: TGTGCCAGCAGCTTAACTAGCGGTTCCACCTCCTACAATGAGCAGTTCTTC

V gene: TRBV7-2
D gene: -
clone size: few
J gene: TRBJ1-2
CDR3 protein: CASSSPQGGGYTF
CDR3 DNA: TGTGCCAGCAGCTCACCACAGGGAGGCGGCTACACCTTC

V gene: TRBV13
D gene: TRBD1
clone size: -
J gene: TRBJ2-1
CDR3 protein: CASRRTGRSYNEQFF
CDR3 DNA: TGTGCCAGCAGGCGGACAGGGCGATCCTACAATGAGCAGTTCTTC

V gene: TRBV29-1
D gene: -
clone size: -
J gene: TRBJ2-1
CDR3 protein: CSVVGVGGGYNEQFF
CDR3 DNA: TGCAGCGTTGTCGGGGTAGGGGGAGGGTACAATGAGCAGTTCTTC

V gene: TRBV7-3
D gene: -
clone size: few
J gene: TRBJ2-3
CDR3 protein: CASSLSGDTQYF
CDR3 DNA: TGTGCCAGCAGTCTGAGCGGGGATACGCAGTATTTT

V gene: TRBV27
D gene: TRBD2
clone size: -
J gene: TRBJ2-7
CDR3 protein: CASALAGPTYEQYF
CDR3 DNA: TGTGCCAGCGCCCTAGCGGGACCCACCTACGAGCAGTACTTC

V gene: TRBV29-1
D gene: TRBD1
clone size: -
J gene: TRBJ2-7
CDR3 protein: CSVVSGQGSYEQYF
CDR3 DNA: TGCAGCGTCGTATCCGGACAGGGTTCCTACGAGCAGTACTTC

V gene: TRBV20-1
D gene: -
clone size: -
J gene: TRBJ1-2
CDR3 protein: CSAAHDGYTF
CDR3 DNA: TGCAGTGCTGCGCACGATGGCTACACCTTC

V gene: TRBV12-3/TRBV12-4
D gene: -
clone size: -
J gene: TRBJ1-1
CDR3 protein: CASSSGAGENTEAFF
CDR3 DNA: TGTGCCAGCAGCTCAGGGGCAGGGGAAAACACTGAAGCTTTCTTT

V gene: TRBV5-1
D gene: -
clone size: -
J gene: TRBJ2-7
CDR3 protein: CASSVSTGSRNEQYF
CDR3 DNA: TGCGCCAGCAGCGTATCGACGGGGAGTCGAAACGAGCAGTACTTC

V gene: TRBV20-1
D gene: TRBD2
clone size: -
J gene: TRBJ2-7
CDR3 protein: CSARDRAGPTYEQYF
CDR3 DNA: TGCAGTGCTAGAGATCGAGCGGGACCTACCTACGAGCAGTACTTC

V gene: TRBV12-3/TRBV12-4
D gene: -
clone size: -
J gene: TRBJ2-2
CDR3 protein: CASSFSAYVGELFF
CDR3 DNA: TGTGCCAGCAGTTTCTCAGCATACGTCGGGGAGCTGTTTTTT

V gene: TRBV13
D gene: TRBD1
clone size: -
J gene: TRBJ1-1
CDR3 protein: CASSVYRGESTEAFF
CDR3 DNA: TGTGCCAGCAGCGTCTACAGGGGGGAGAGCACTGAAGCTTTCTTT

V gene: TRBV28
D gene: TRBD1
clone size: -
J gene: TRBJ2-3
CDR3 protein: CASSLTGVADTQYF
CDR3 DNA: TGTGCCAGCAGCCTGACAGGGGTTGCAGATACGCAGTATTTT

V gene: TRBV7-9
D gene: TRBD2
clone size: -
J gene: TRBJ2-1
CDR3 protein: CASISTSVDEQFF
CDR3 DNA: TGTGCCAGTATATCGACTAGCGTTGATGAGCAGTTCTTC

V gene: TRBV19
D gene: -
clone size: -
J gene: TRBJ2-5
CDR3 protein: CASSSIGRETQYF
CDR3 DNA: TGTGCCAGTAGTTCTATCGGGCGAGAGACCCAGTACTTC

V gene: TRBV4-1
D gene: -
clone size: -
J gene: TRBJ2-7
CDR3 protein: CASSQEAGWGEQYF
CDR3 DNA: TGCGCCAGCAGCCAAGAAGCGGGTTGGGGCGAGCAGTACTTC

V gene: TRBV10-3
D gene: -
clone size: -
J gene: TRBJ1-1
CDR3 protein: CATYGPNTEAFF
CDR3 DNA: TGTGCCACCTATGGACCGAACACTGAAGCTTTCTTT

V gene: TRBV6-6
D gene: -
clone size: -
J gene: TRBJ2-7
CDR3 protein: CASSYSDRDEQYF
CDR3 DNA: TGTGCCAGCAGTTACTCGGATAGGGACGAGCAGTACTTC

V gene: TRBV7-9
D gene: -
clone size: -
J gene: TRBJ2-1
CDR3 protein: CASSPRLSRYNEQFF
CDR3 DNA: TGTGCCAGCAGCCCAAGACTTTCTAGGTACAATGAGCAGTTCTTC

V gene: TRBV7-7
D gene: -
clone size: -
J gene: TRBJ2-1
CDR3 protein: CASSLLPGGDEQFF
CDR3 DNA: TGTGCCAGCAGCCTACTCCCGGGGGGCGATGAGCAGTTCTTC

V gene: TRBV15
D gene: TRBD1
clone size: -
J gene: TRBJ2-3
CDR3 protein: CATSKGTGGTDTQYF
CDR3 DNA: TGTGCCACCAGCAAAGGGACAGGTGGAACAGATACGCAGTATTTT

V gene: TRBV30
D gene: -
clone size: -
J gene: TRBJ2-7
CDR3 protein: CAWSGGNEQYF
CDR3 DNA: TGTGCCTGGAGTGGGGGGAACGAGCAGTACTTC

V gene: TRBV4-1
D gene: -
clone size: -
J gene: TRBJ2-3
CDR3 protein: CASRSGTRQYF
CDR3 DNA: TGCGCCAGCAGGTCCGGGACCCGGCAGTATTTT

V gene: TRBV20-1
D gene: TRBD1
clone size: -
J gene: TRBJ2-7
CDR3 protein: CSASRDRGPESSYEQYF
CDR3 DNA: TGCAGTGCTAGCCGGGACAGGGGGCCAGAAAGCTCCTACGAGCAGTACTTC

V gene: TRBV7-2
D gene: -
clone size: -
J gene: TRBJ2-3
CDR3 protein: CASSDNQGPSTDTQYF
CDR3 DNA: TGTGCCAGCAGCGATAACCAGGGGCCTAGCACAGATACGCAGTATTTT

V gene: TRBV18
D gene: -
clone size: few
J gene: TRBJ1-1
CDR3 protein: CASSHPQNTEAFF
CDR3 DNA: TGTGCCAGCTCACACCCGCAGAACACTGAAGCTTTCTTT

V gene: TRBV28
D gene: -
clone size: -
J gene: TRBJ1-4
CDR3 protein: CASSLSPEKLFF
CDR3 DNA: TGTGCCAGCAGTTTATCCCCAGAAAAACTGTTTTTT

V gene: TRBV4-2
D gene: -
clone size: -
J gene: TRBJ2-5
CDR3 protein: CASSQVIREYF
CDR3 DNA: TGTGCCAGCAGCCAAGTGATTCGGGAGTACTTC

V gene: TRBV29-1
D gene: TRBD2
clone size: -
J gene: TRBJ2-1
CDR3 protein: CSVDGTSGTYNEQFF
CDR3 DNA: TGCAGCGTTGATGGGACTAGCGGAACCTACAATGAGCAGTTCTTC

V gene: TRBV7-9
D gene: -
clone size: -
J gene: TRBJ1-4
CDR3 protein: CASSPPDRPNEKLFF
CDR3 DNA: TGTGCCAGCAGCCCACCGGACAGACCTAATGAAAAACTGTTTTTT

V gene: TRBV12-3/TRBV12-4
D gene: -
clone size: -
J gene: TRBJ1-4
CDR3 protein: CASKLAGTNEKLFF
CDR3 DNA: TGTGCCAGCAAATTGGCAGGGACTAATGAAAAACTGTTTTTT

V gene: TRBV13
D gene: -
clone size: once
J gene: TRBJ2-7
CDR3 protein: CASSLGIRAYEQYF
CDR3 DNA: TGTGCCAGCAGCTTAGGAATCCGAGCCTACGAGCAGTACTTC

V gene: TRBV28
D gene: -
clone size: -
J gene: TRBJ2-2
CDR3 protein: CASRETGELFF
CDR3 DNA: TGTGCCAGTAGAGAAACCGGGGAGCTGTTTTTT

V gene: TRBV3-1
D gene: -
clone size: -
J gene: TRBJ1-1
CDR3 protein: CASSQWDTEAFF
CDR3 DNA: TGTGCCAGCAGCCAGTGGGACACTGAAGCTTTCTTT

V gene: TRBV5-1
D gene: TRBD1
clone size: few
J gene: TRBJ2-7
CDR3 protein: CASSWDRDYEQYF
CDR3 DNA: TGCGCCAGCAGCTGGGACAGGGACTACGAGCAGTACTTC

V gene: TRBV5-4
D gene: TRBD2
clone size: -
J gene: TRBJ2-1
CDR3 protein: CASSLVAGDHNEQFF
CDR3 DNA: TGTGCCAGCAGCTTGGTAGCGGGGGACCACAATGAGCAGTTCTTC

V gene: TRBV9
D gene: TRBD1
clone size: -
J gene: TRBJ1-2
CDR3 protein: CASSGRQGSYGYTF
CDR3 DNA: TGTGCCAGCAGCGGACGACAGGGTAGCTATGGCTACACCTTC

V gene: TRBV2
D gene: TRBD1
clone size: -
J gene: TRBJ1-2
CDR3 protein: CASSPPGQGVPPYGYTF
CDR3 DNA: TGTGCCAGCAGTCCCCCGGGACAGGGAGTACCACCTTATGGCTACACCTTC

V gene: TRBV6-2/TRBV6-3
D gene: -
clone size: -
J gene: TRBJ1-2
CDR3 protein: CASSGQDLIANYGYTF
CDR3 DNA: TGTGCCAGCAGTGGGCAGGATCTAATCGCTAACTATGGCTACACCTTC

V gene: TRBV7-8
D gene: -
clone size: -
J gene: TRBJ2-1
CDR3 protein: CASNTGTGGGSEQFF
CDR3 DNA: TGTGCCAGCAACACCGGGACTGGGGGGGGCAGTGAGCAGTTCTTC

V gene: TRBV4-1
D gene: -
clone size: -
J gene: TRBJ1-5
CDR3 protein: CASSELVGRPNQPQHF
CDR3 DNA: TGCGCCAGCAGCGAGTTGGTAGGAAGACCCAATCAGCCCCAGCATTTT

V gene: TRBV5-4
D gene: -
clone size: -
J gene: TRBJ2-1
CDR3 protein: CASSLNPGAGNEQFF
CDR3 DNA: TGTGCCAGCAGCTTGAATCCAGGGGCGGGGAATGAGCAGTTCTTC

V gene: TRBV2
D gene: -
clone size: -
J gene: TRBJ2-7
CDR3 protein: CASRGDLQPYEQYF
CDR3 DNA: TGTGCCAGCAGGGGGGACCTCCAACCCTACGAGCAGTACTTC

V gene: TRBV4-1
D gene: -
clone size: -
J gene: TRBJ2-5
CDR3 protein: CASSQVIGVTQYF
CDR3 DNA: TGCGCCAGCAGCCAAGTCATAGGGGTGACCCAGTACTTC

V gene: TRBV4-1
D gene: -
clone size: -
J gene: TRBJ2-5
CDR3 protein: CASSQDHGKTQYF
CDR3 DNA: TGCGCCAGCAGCCAAGATCACGGGAAGACCCAGTACTTC

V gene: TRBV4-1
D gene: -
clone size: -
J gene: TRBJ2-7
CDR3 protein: CASSQEPGDYEQYF
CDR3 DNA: TGCGCCAGCAGCCAAGAGCCAGGGGACTACGAGCAGTACTTC

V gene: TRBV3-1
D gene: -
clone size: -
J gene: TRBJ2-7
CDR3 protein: CASSQEQGSYEQYF
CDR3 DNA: TGTGCCAGCAGCCAAGAACAGGGCTCCTACGAGCAGTACTTC

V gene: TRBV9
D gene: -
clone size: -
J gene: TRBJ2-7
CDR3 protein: CASSVGKLGNEQYF
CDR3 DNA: TGTGCCAGCAGCGTAGGAAAGTTGGGGAACGAGCAGTACTTC